This entry lists 20 T cell receptor beta chains sequenced from one sample in a study of molecular identifiers for immune sequencing clone quantification. TCRdb processed the PCR reads anew with MiXCR; each CDR3 protein has one entry. Counted here are roughly 320,000 distinct CDR3 sequences, 24% occurring once; the ten biggest clones make up about 0.7%. Sequencing used naive CD8+ T cells from blood, with Jurkat cell RNA spiked in. Stated subset: FACS-sorted CD8+CD4-CCR7+CD45RA+ naive T cells. The receptors derive from a human donor in good health. Some libraries in this study had Jurkat cell RNA spiked in.

A note on this clonotype: A read error is possible here, since a much larger clone lies one base away. The chain combines TRBV4-3 with TRBJ2-3; no definite D call. V was clipped by 0 bases and J by 6 bases, with 13 bases between them. CDR3 length: 15 residues. The V gene's germline CDR1 is LGHNA and CDR2 YSLEER. The CDR3 DNA is TGCGCCAGCAGCCAAGATGCTCCTGGGTCGGATACGCAGTATTTT. Its translation is CASSQDAPGSDTQYF.

This clonotype was counted ten times or more. The genes are TRBV7-9 and TRBJ1-1; possibly TRBD1 for D (6 bases). The germline CDR1 and CDR2 sequences are SEHNR and FQNEAQ (reference sequence). V was shortened by 10 bases and J by 5 bases, with 20 bases between the two germline ends. This CDR3 spans 14 amino acids. The CDR3 coding sequence is TGTGCCACCACTTACGACGGGGGGCAAACTGAAGCTTTCTTT. Amino acid sequence: CATTYDGGQTEAFF.

This clonotype was picked up a small number of times. The CDR3 here is CAWSLEDEQFF. The CDR3 DNA reads TGTGCCTGGAGTCTGGAGGATGAGCAGTTCTTC. This chain connects TRBV30 to TRBJ2-1, with a weak D call TRBD2 (5 bases). V was cut by 2 bases and J by 8 bases, with 7 bases left in between. The germline CDR1 and CDR2 sequences are GTSNPN and SVGIG (reference sequence). This CDR3 is built from 11 residues.

This clonotype was picked up many times. V and J are TRBV28 and TRBJ2-7; D perhaps matches TRBD1 (7 bases). CDR3 size: 15 residues. The germline gives CDR1 MDHEN, CDR2 SYDVKM. V shed 2 bases and J shed 3 bases, with 14 bases lying between them. The CDR3 DNA reads as TGTGCCAGCAGTTTAGCCGGGGGACAGCGCTACGAGCAGTACTTC. This gives the protein CASSLAGGQRYEQYF.

This clonotype has just a few counts. The gene calls are TRBV7-9 and TRBJ1-2; 8 positions agree with TRBD1. Per the germline V gene, CDR1 is SEHNR and CDR2 is FQNEAQ (reference sequence). The CDR3 covers 17 residues. J was trimmed by 1 base and V by 7 bases; bases with no gene match: 14. CDR3 sequence: CASIQYRGDRSNYGYTF. CDR3 nucleotide sequence: TGTGCCAGCATCCAATACCGGGGGGACAGGAGTAACTATGGCTACACCTTC.

The V gene is TRBV3-1, the J gene TRBJ2-2; 10 positions match TRBD2. The V and J ends lost 3 bases and 1 base, in that order; junction bases with no gene match: 8. The CDR3 is 18 amino acids. Germline V gene lookup returns CDR1 LGHDT and CDR2 YNNKEL (reference sequence). CDR3 residues: CASSQPTSGKGNTGELFF. The DNA for the CDR3 is TGTGCCAGCAGCCAGCCAACTAGCGGGAAGGGGAACACCGGGGAGCTGTTTTTT.

Only a few counts were recorded for this clonotype. The DNA of the CDR3 is TGTGCCAGCAGCTCCCTACAGGGAAATGATGAGACCCAGTACTTC. It codes for CASSSLQGNDETQYF. The chain employs TRBV7-9 and TRBJ2-5, with D maybe TRBD1 (6 bases). Germline V gene lookup returns CDR1 SEHNR and CDR2 FQNEAQ (reference sequence). The CDR3 totals 15 residues. V was cut by 4 bases and J by 5 bases, with 17 bases left in between.

Worth noting for this clonotype: This may be a read error, as it is one base from a much larger clone. The V and J genes are TRBV28 and TRBJ1-1, with unresolved D. The CDR3 is 14 amino acids. Germline V lookup: CDR1 MDHEN, CDR2 SYDVKM. The CDR3 nucleotides read TGTGCCAGCGGTTTTCGAGGAGGAAACACTGAAGCTTTCTTT. As protein: CASGFRGGNTEAFF.

The chain couples TRBV6-5 to TRBJ2-1; no clear D. This CDR3 region has 14 residues. Trimming stripped 0 bases from V and 4 bases from J, with 7 bases between. The V gene's germline CDR1 is MNHEY and CDR2 SVGAGI. The chain's CDR3 is CASSYSCWYNEQFF. As DNA, the CDR3 is TGTGCCAGCAGTTACTCATGTTGGTACAATGAGCAGTTCTTC.

This clonotype was picked up many times. J is TRBJ2-2 and V is TRBV6-6; D is undetermined. Germline V lookup: CDR1 MNHNY, CDR2 SVGAGI (reference sequence). The length of the CDR3 is 13 residues. Trimming left V 6 bases short and J 7 bases short, with 12 bases between. The CDR3 DNA reads as TGTGCCAGCAGCTGGGTTGTTGGCGGGGAGCTGTTTTTT. This sequence encodes CASSWVVGGELFF.

This clonotype was seen at least ten times. The rearrangement links TRBV6-2 or TRBV6-3 to TRBJ2-7; TRBD1 aligns across 10 bases. Germline CDR1 is MNHEY and CDR2 is SVGEGT. After removal of 6 bases from V and 2 bases from J, the junction contained 1 base not matched to a gene. CDR3 size: 13 residues. CDR3 sequence reads: CASSDRGPYEQYF. The CDR3 DNA sequence: TGTGCCAGCAGCGACAGGGGGCCCTACGAGCAGTACTTC.

The gene calls are TRBV30 and TRBJ1-1, with D perhaps TRBD1 (6 bases). The CDR3 has 14 amino acids. CDR1 and CDR2 from the germline V gene are GTSNPN and SVGIG (reference sequence). Trimming stripped 1 base from V and 4 bases from J, with 13 bases between. CDR3 DNA sequence: TGTGCCTGGAGTGAAGGGCAGGGGATCACTGAAGCTTTCTTT. It yields the protein CAWSEGQGITEAFF.

There are many counts of this clonotype. The chain recombines TRBV9 with TRBJ2-2; tentative D call: TRBD2 (5 bases). Germline CDR1 and CDR2: SGDLS and YYNGEE. CDR3 length: 13 amino acids. The V and J ends lost 7 bases and 7 bases respectively, with 14 bases between them. The CDR3 region has the DNA TGTGCCAGCGGAATGTCCCGGGACGGGGAGCTGTTTTTT. This sequence encodes CASGMSRDGELFF.

With regard to this clonotype: Mismatch with germline at one junction end may stem from a read error. The gene calls are TRBV28 and TRBJ1-1; weak D call: TRBD1 (5 bases). Germline-derived CDR1 and CDR2 are MDHEN and SYDVKM. The CDR3 is 14 amino acids. CDR3 sequence reads: CASSLRGDSTEASF. CDR3 in DNA: TGTGCCAGCAGTTTGCGGGGGGACTCCACTGAAGCTTCCTTT.

Ten or more counts support this clonotype. The chain joins TRBV7-6 to TRBJ2-3; 8 nucleotides line up with TRBD2. This CDR3 is built from 17 residues. Germline CDR1 is SGHVS and CDR2 is FNYEAQ. V lost 3 bases and J lost 3; bases outside the gene matches: 11. In DNA, the CDR3 is TGTGCCAGCAGCTTGATGGGAAGCGGGGGTGGTACAGATACGCAGTATTTT. It is translated as CASSLMGSGGGTDTQYF.

This clonotype was seen a few times. V usage is TRBV14 and J usage is TRBJ2-1; 8 nucleotides line up with TRBD2. CDR1 is SGHDN, CDR2 FVKESK, per germline. With 4 bases clipped from V and 8 bases from J, the junction kept 7 bases outside the gene matches. This CDR3 has 14 residues. CDR3 protein: CASSPQRGLDEQFF. CDR3 nucleotides: TGTGCCAGCAGCCCCCAGCGGGGGCTCGATGAGCAGTTCTTC. Looking up the rest from reference TRBV14 and TRBJ2-1 gives the full variable domain: EAGVTQFPSHSVIEKGQTVTLRCDPISGHDNLYWYRRVMGKEIKFLLHFVKESKQDESGMPNNRFLAERTGGTYSTLKVQPAELEDSGVYFCASSPQRGLDEQFFGPGTRLTVL.

This clonotype turned up a few times. The chain links TRBV7-9 to TRBJ2-1; 7 nucleotides line up with TRBD2. Per the germline V gene, CDR1 is SEHNR and CDR2 is FQNEAQ (reference sequence). Trimming cost V 6 bases and J 5 bases; bases outside gene matches: 13. The CDR3 extends over 16 amino acids. The CDR3 DNA reads TGTGCCAGCAGATCGACCTTAGCGGGCCTGGACAATGAGCAGTTCTTC. Encoded protein: CASRSTLAGLDNEQFF. Complete variable domain (other parts from reference TRBV7-9 and TRBJ2-1): DTGVSQNPRHKITKRGQNVTFRCDPISEHNRLYWYRQTLGQGPEFLTYFQNEAQLEKSRLLSDRFSAERPKGSFSTLEIQRTEQGDSAMYLCASRSTLAGLDNEQFFGPGTRLTVL.

Note on this clonotype: Relative to the germline gene, one junction end is altered; a read error may explain this. The chain has TRBV6-2 or TRBV6-3 and TRBJ2-7; 11 bases align to TRBD2. This CDR3 spans 15 amino acids. Per the germline V gene, CDR1 is MNHEY and CDR2 is SVGEGT. CDR3: CASSPGLAGYYERYF. The CDR3, as DNA: TGTGCCAGCAGCCCCGGACTAGCGGGTTACTACGAGCGGTACTTC.

This clonotype was seen more than once but under ten times. The genes are TRBV20-1 and TRBJ2-5; possible D gene TRBD1, 6 bases. CDR1 is DFQATT, CDR2 SNEGSKA, per germline (reference sequence). This CDR3 is built from 18 residues. V lost 0 bases and J 5 bases, leaving 25 bases between the germline ends. The CDR3 loop reads CSARDQQGIGSNYETQYF. The CDR3 DNA reads as TGCAGTGCTAGAGACCAACAGGGTATTGGGAGTAATTACGAGACCCAGTACTTC.

This clonotype was counted only a few times. The genes are TRBV18 and TRBJ2-7; 7 nucleotides agree with TRBD1. The CDR3 contains 15 residues. Germline CDR1 KGHSH, CDR2 LQKENI. V shed 3 bases, J shed 1 base, and the junction held 6 bases outside the gene matches. In DNA, the CDR3 is TGTGCCAGCTCACCGCCCGGACAGGAGTCCTACGAGCAGTACTTC. Encoded protein: CASSPPGQESYEQYF.